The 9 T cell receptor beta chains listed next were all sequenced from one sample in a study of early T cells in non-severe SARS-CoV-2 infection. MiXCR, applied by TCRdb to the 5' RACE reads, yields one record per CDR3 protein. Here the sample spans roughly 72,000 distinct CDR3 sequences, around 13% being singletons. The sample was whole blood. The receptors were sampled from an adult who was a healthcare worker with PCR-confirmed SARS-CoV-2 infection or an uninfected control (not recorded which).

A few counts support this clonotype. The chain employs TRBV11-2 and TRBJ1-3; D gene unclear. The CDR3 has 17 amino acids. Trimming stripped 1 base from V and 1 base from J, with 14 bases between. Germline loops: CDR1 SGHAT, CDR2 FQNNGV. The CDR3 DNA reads TGTGCCAGCAGCTTAGCTCCCCTGGGGATGTCTGGAAACACCATATATTTT. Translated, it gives CASSLAPLGMSGNTIYF.

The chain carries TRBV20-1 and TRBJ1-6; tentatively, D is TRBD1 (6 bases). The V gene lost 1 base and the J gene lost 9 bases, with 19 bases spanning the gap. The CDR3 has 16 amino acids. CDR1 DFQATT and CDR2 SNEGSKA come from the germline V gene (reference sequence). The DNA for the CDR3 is TGCAGTGCTAGAGCTGACCCGGGGGGGGCAGGTTCACCCCTCCACTTT. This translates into CSARADPGGAGSPLHF.

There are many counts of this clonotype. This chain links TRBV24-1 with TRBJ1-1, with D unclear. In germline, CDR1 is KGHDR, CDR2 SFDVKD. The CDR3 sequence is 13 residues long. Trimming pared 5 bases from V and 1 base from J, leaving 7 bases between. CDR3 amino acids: CATSGEENTEAFF. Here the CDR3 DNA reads TGTGCCACCAGTGGGGAAGAGAACACTGAAGCTTTCTTT.

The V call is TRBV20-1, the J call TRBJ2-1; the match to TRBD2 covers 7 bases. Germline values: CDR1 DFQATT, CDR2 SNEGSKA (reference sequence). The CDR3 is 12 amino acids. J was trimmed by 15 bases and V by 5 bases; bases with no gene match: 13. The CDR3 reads CSAGSQLANMFF. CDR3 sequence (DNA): TGCAGTGCTGGGTCCCAACTAGCGAATATGTTCTTC.

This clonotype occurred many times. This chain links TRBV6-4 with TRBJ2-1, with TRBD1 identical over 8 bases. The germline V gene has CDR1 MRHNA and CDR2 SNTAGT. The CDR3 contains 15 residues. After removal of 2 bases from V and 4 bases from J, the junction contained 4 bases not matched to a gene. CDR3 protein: CASSDQGAEYNEQFF. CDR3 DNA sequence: TGTGCCAGCAGTGACCAGGGGGCGGAGTACAATGAGCAGTTCTTC.

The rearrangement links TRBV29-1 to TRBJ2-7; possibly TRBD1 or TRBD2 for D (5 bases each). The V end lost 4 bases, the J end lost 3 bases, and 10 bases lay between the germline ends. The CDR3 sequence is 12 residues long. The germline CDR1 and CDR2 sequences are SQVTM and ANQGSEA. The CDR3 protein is CSVVEGNYEQYF. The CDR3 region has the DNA TGCAGCGTTGTCGAGGGGAACTACGAGCAGTACTTC.

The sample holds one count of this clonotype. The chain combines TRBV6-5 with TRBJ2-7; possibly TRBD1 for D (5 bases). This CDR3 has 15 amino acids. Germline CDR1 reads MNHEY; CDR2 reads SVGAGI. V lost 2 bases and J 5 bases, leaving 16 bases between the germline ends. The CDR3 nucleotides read TGTGCCAGCAGTTACAGGGGCGATACCCTAAACGAGCAGTACTTC. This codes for CASSYRGDTLNEQYF.

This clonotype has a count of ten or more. CDR3 residues: CASSQVLGSDTQYF. As DNA, the CDR3 is TGTGCCAGCAGCCAAGTACTCGGCTCAGATACGCAGTATTTT. The rearrangement uses TRBV4-2 and TRBJ2-3; D remains unclear. The germline CDR1 and CDR2 sequences are LGHNA and YNFKEQ. Trimming stripped 1 base from V and 4 bases from J, with 9 bases between. The CDR3 totals 14 residues.

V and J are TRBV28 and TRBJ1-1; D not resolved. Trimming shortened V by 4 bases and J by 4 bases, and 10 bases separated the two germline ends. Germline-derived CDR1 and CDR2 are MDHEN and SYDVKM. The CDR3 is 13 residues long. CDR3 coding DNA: TGTGCCAGCAGTTGGGGAGGGCCCACTGAAGCTTTCTTT. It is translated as CASSWGGPTEAFF.